The clone carrying this TCR beta chain was seen ten or more times. Described time point: newly diagnosed GD, antithyroid drugs for less than 3 months. With RNA extracted from PBMCs as input, the TCR library was made. In building TCR beta libraries, iRepertoire HTBI primers were used together with Arm-PCR of CDR3 regions. Source study methods: Looking across samples, the authors found under 70 TRBV and 15 or so TRBJ segments. TCRdb used MiXCR to reprocess the multiplex PCR reads, holding one entry per CDR3 protein. V and J calls and clone size were set by TCRdb, not the authors. Of approximately 350,000 distinct CDR3 sequences in the sample, 12% are singletons; the top ten hold about 19%. This sample stems from a study of regulatory T cells in long-lasting Graves disease. Trimming pared 1 base from V and 6 bases from J, leaving 15 bases between. This CDR3 comprises 16 residues. Germline assignment: CDR1 SGHVS and CDR2 FNYEAQ.

This sample also appeared in a second study, on T cells in Graves' hyperthyroidism and ophthalmopathy. As reported in that work: The study used the HTBI primer set for a first-round RT-PCR of the TCR CDR3. Blood also held most thyroid clonotypes expanded beyond 0.001.

The sequence derives from a young woman with Graves disease. This material consisted of peripheral blood mononuclear cells (PBMCs), taken at new diagnosis, from a patient treated with antithyroid drugs. The rearrangement uses TRBV7-6 and TRBJ2-2, with a tentative D call TRBD1 (6 bases). CDR3 in amino acids: CASSLGGGSRAGELFF. CDR3 bases: TGTGCCAGCAGCTTAGGAGGGGGTAGTCGAGCCGGGGAGCTGTTTTTT.